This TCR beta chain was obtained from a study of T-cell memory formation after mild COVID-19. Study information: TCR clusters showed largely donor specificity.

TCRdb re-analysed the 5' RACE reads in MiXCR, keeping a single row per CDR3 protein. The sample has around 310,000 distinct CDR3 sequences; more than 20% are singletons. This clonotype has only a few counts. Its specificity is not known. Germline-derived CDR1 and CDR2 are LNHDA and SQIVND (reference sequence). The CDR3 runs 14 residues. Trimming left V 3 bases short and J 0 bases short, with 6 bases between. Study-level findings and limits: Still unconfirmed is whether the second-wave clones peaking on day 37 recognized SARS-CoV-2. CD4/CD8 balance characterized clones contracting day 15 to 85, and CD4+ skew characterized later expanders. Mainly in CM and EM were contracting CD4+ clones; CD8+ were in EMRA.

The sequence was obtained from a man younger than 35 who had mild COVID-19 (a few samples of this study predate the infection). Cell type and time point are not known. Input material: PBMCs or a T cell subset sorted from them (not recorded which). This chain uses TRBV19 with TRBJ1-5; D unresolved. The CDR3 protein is CASSIWYSNQPQHF. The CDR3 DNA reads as TGTGCCAGTAGTATCTGGTATAGCAATCAGCCCCAGCATTTT.